This T cell receptor (beta chain) was sequenced in a study of T cells in Graves' hyperthyroidism and ophthalmopathy. General study points: A median about 7 months before onset, the model predicted ophthalmopathy.

This clonotype was seen more than once but under ten times. Its antigen is still unknown. A read error is possible here, since a much larger clone lies one base away. The CDR3 does not close with the conserved phenylalanine or tryptophan, likely indicating a read error. RNA transcripts served as the template for amplifying TCR beta CDR3 regions. In the first-round RT-PCR of the TCR CDR3, the HTBI primer set was used. TCRdb re-called the multiplex PCR reads through MiXCR, storing one row per CDR3 protein. The sample has under 250,000 distinct CDR3 sequences, roughly 22% seen once. The germline CDR1 and CDR2 sequences are SGHRS and YFSETQ. The CDR3 extends over 13 amino acids. V dropped 4 bases and J dropped 5; count of bases not matched to a gene: 6.

This sequence joins TRBV5-1 and TRBJ2-7; 7 positions agree with TRBD2. The sample was blood. The receptor comes from a woman in her thirties or forties with Graves' ophthalmopathy. The CDR3: CASSLSGTNEQYS. Written as DNA, the CDR3 is TGCGCCAGCAGCCTCAGCGGGACTAACGAGCAGTACTCC.